The rows below give T cell receptor beta chains drawn from one sample of a study of blood T cell repertoires in COVID-19. Sequencing used immunoSEQ multiplex PCR; TCRdb keeps in-frame clones, though not all of them. The repertoire holds 70,000 to 95,000 clones, with 89% as singletons. Specimen: peripheral blood. These receptors all come from a woman at least 80 years old with active COVID-19. Both conserved end residues are part of each CDR3. Each record gives: V gene, clone size, J gene, CDR3 length, D gene, CDR3 DNA, CDR3 protein. The D gene is left open where the match is weak. Clone size is shown for a subset of rows, as once, few, many or a class of expanded clone.

v_gene: TRBV19
abundance: -
j_gene: TRBJ2-1
len: 15
d_gene: -
CDR3nt: TGTGCCAGTAGTATGGCGGGACTTGCCTACAATGAGCAGTTCTTC
CDR3aa: CASSMAGLAYNEQFF

v_gene: TRBV5-1
abundance: few
j_gene: TRBJ2-1
len: 17
d_gene: TRBD2
CDR3nt: TGCGCCAGCAGCTGGGGCCAAACTAGCGCAATTTACAATGAGCAGTTCTTC
CDR3aa: CASSWGQTSAIYNEQFF

v_gene: TRBV2
abundance: -
j_gene: TRBJ2-3
len: 15
d_gene: TRBD2
CDR3nt: TGTGCCAGCAGTGAGCTAGCGGCTAGCACAGATACGCAGTATTTT
CDR3aa: CASSELAASTDTQYF

v_gene: TRBV7-3
abundance: -
j_gene: TRBJ2-3
len: 16
d_gene: -
CDR3nt: TGTGCCAGCAGCTTATCTCAGGCCCCCCGCACAGATACGCAGTATTTT
CDR3aa: CASSLSQAPRTDTQYF

v_gene: TRBV30
abundance: -
j_gene: TRBJ1-4
len: 14
d_gene: -
CDR3nt: TGTGCCTGGAGCCCCGACAGGCTCACGGGAAAACTGTTTTTT
CDR3aa: CAWSPDRLTGKLFF

v_gene: TRBV11-2
abundance: -
j_gene: TRBJ2-5
len: 15
d_gene: TRBD2
CDR3nt: TGTGCCAGCAGCTTACAAGGGACTAACCAAGAGACCCAGTACTTC
CDR3aa: CASSLQGTNQETQYF

v_gene: TRBV20-1
abundance: few
j_gene: TRBJ1-2
len: 13
d_gene: -
CDR3nt: TGCAGTGCTAGTGCTGCCACCCTATATGGCTACACCTTC
CDR3aa: CSASAATLYGYTF

v_gene: TRBV10-3
abundance: -
j_gene: TRBJ2-1
len: 17
d_gene: TRBD1
CDR3nt: TGTGCCATCAGACATGGACAGGGGGCTCGCGAGGACAATGAGCAGTTCTTC
CDR3aa: CAIRHGQGAREDNEQFF

v_gene: TRBV11-3
abundance: -
j_gene: TRBJ2-1
len: 15
d_gene: TRBD2
CDR3nt: TGTGCCAGCAGCGACAGCGGGGGGATCAACAATGAGCAGTTCTTC
CDR3aa: CASSDSGGINNEQFF

v_gene: TRBV19
abundance: -
j_gene: TRBJ1-5
len: 14
d_gene: -
CDR3nt: TGTGCCAGTAGTATAGGGACAGTGAATCAGCCCCAGCATTTT
CDR3aa: CASSIGTVNQPQHF

v_gene: TRBV3-1/TRBV3-2
abundance: -
j_gene: TRBJ2-7
len: 20
d_gene: TRBD2
CDR3nt: TGTGCCAGCAGCCAAGATAAAAGGTGTAGGCTAGCGGGAGACTCCTACGAGCAGTACTTC
CDR3aa: CASSQDKRCRLAGDSYEQYF

v_gene: TRBV7-2
abundance: -
j_gene: TRBJ2-5
len: 14
d_gene: TRBD2
CDR3nt: TGTGCCAGCAGCCCTAGCGGGAGCGGGGAGACCCAGTACTTC
CDR3aa: CASSPSGSGETQYF

v_gene: TRBV6-6
abundance: few
j_gene: TRBJ1-5
len: 14
d_gene: -
CDR3nt: TGTGCCAGCACCTCATCCGGGGACAATCAGCCCCAGCATTTT
CDR3aa: CASTSSGDNQPQHF

v_gene: TRBV28
abundance: -
j_gene: TRBJ2-5
len: 15
d_gene: TRBD1
CDR3nt: TGTGCCAGCAGTTTTAAGCGACAGGGCCAAGAGACCCAGTACTTC
CDR3aa: CASSFKRQGQETQYF

v_gene: TRBV5-1
abundance: -
j_gene: TRBJ2-2
len: 15
d_gene: -
CDR3nt: TGCGCCAGCAGCTTGCGGCCAGGGGACACCGGGGAGCTGTTTTTT
CDR3aa: CASSLRPGDTGELFF